Listed below are T cell receptor beta chains from one sample, sequenced in a study of post-analysis software for immune sequencing data. TCRdb independently ran MiXCR on the PCR reads; one entry per CDR3 protein. Of approximately 250,000 distinct CDR3 sequences in the sample, 30% to 45% were seen once. The sequencing sample was made of blood. Source of these receptors: a girl aged 10 to 17 with multiple sclerosis. Each CDR3 is given with its conserved first and last residue. A D gene is named only where the DNA matches it firmly. Clone sizes are given selectively: once, few, many, or a class where the clone is expanded.

size,D,J,V,CDR3
NA,NA,TRBJ1-4,TRBV7-2,CASSLERATNEKLFF
many,NA,TRBJ2-1,TRBV3-1,CASSQAQAGVFF
many,TRBD2,TRBJ2-7,TRBV6-2/TRBV6-3,CASSQGLAGFYEQYF
NA,TRBD2,TRBJ2-1,TRBV20-1,CSARDGKGLAGEPGFPNEQFF
NA,TRBD1,TRBJ1-1,TRBV29-1,CSVGDSMNTEAFF
NA,NA,TRBJ1-5,TRBV30,CAWSLTRGQPQHF
NA,TRBD1,NA,TRBV5-1,CASSQDRYAAYEQYF
many,NA,TRBJ2-3,TRBV27,CASSKGYRTDTQYF
many,TRBD2,TRBJ2-1,TRBV7-3,CASSLTVAGSSGEQFF
NA,TRBD1,TRBJ1-6,TRBV12-3/TRBV12-4,CASRTGQGTNSPLHF
few,TRBD2,TRBJ2-5,TRBV11-2,CASSFSGGVQETQYF
many,NA,TRBJ2-3,TRBV27,CASSPRDLADDTQYF
once,NA,TRBJ1-6,TRBV10-3,CAISESRGQLKSPLHF
few,NA,TRBJ2-3,TRBV29-1,CSVAGLSTDTQYF
many,TRBD2,TRBJ2-3,TRBV7-3,CASSLSSGVTDTQYF
NA,NA,TRBJ2-5,TRBV29-1,CSAEDRKEFRQETQYF
NA,NA,TRBJ2-3,TRBV6-1,CASTNSDRTDTQYF
NA,NA,TRBJ1-2,TRBV19,CASSPPAAGYTF
many,NA,TRBJ1-5,TRBV12-3/TRBV12-4,CASSRQWGDSNQPQHF
NA,NA,TRBJ2-2,TRBV5-1,CASSLLRGAGELFF
NA,NA,TRBJ1-2,TRBV5-1,CASSLKGNYGYTF
few,NA,TRBJ2-3,TRBV20-1,CSATPGGSPDTQYF
NA,NA,TRBJ1-2,TRBV25-1,CASSPEFLYGYTF
NA,NA,TRBJ2-7,TRBV6-5,CASSYKGGYEQYF
many,TRBD2,TRBJ2-7,TRBV7-8,CASSPLGLAGVEEQYF
few,NA,TRBJ2-6,TRBV12-3/TRBV12-4,CASSFLSGANVLTF
many,TRBD1,TRBJ1-6,TRBV20-1,CSAGQGLGSPLHF
NA,NA,TRBJ2-1,TRBV12-5,CASGSNKRLIFANEQFF
NA,NA,TRBJ2-3,TRBV28,CASSLTVSTDVQYF
NA,TRBD1,TRBJ2-1,TRBV5-1,CASSQGTVQEQFF
many,TRBD1,TRBJ2-1,TRBV11-2,CASSSTRGGRGNEQFF